The rows below give T cell receptor beta chains drawn from one sample of a study of human T cells and chemical hapten exposure. TCRdb re-derived calls from the RACE reads in MiXCR, one entry per CDR3 protein. The repertoire includes fewer than 200,000 distinct CDR3 sequences, around 20% of them detected once, and about 7% sits in the top ten. This specimen consisted of whole blood, obtained in connection with sensitization to the hapten diphenylcyclopropenone (DPC). All receptors derive from a woman aged 50 to 65 with alopecia areata. Some clones in this sample may be carry-over from other donors' samples. CDR3s include the opening cysteine and the closing phenylalanine or tryptophan. The order of the fields is J gene, V gene, CDR3 protein.

j_gene: TRBJ2-7
v_gene: TRBV5-1
CDR3aa: CASSSGLERFEQYF

j_gene: TRBJ2-1
v_gene: TRBV4-1
CDR3aa: CASSQESGQLAYNEQFF

j_gene: TRBJ2-2
v_gene: TRBV5-1
CDR3aa: CASSSGLEWTGELFF

j_gene: TRBJ2-1
v_gene: TRBV7-2
CDR3aa: CASGGAPASEQFF

j_gene: TRBJ2-5
v_gene: TRBV18
CDR3aa: CASSPPGTQETQYF

j_gene: TRBJ2-2
v_gene: TRBV7-9
CDR3aa: CASTAKTANTGELFF

j_gene: TRBJ2-5
v_gene: TRBV12-3/TRBV12-4
CDR3aa: CASSFLSRETQYF

j_gene: TRBJ2-3
v_gene: TRBV5-1
CDR3aa: CASSFPHTDTQYF

j_gene: TRBJ2-1
v_gene: TRBV7-2
CDR3aa: CASSLNVPGWHNEQFF

j_gene: TRBJ2-7
v_gene: TRBV19
CDR3aa: CASSSGTARYF